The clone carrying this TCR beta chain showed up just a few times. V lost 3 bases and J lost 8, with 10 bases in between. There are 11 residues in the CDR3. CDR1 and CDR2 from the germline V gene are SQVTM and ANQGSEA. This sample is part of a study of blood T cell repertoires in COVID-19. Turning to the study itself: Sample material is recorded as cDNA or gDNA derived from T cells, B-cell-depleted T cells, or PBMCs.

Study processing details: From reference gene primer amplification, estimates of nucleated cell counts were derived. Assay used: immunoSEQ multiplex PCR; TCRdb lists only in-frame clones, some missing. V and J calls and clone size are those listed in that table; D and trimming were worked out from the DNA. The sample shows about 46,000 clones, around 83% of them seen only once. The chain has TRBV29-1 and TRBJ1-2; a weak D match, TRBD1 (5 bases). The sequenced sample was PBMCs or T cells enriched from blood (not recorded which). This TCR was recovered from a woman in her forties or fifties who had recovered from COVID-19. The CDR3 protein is CSVDQGWGYTF. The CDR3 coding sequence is TGCAGCGTTGATCAGGGCTGGGGCTACACCTTC. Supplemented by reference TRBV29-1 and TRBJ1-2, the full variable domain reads SAVISQKPSRDICQRGTSLTIQCQVDSQVTMMFWYRQQPGQSLTLIATANQGSEATYESGFVIDKFPISRPNLTFSTLTVSNMSPEDSSIYLCSVDQGWGYTFGSGTRLTVV.